These 11 T cell receptor beta chains share one sample of origin, sequenced in a study of technical replicates of blood from a handful of donors. Data came from immunoSEQ multiplex PCR; TCRdb stores just in-frame clones and leaves some out. The sample holds some 14,000 clones, about four fifths seen once. The sequencing sample was made of PBMCs. The receptors derive from a human donor in good health.

The chain is built from TRBV10-3 and TRBJ2-5, with TRBD1 matching over 7 bases. CDR1 is ENHRY and CDR2 is SYGVKD in the germline V gene. The V gene end was trimmed by 4 bases and the J gene end by 4 bases; junction bases not matched to a gene: 6. The CDR3 extends over 14 amino acids. The CDR3 coding sequence is TGTGCCATCAGTGGACAGGGTGGGGCAGAGACCCAGTACTTC. This sequence encodes CAISGQGGAETQYF.

The chain uses TRBV30 and TRBJ1-4; a possible D gene is TRBD1 (6 bases). Trimming left V 2 bases short and J 5 bases short, with 12 bases between. The CDR3 covers 14 residues. The germline V gene encodes CDR1 GTSNPN and CDR2 SVGIG (reference sequence). CDR3 residues: CAWSRTDSNEKLFF. DNA of the CDR3: TGTGCCTGGAGTAGGACAGATTCAAATGAAAAACTGTTTTTT.

The chain employs TRBV18 and TRBJ2-7; weak D call: TRBD1 (6 bases). V dropped 2 bases and J dropped 0 bases, with 20 bases sitting between them. Germline V gene lookup returns CDR1 KGHSH and CDR2 LQKENI. The CDR3 length is 18 residues. CDR3 in amino acids: CASSPILQTTGASYEQYF. DNA of the CDR3: TGTGCCAGCTCACCAATTCTCCAAACGACAGGAGCCTCCTACGAGCAGTACTTC.

The rearrangement uses TRBV29-1 and TRBJ2-5, with 7 bases matching TRBD1. CDR3 length: 13 amino acids. The junction had 3 bases not matched to a gene; V was cut back by 4 bases and J by 1 base. Per germline, CDR1 SQVTM and CDR2 ANQGSEA. The CDR3 is CSVGGTAQETQYF. The CDR3 coding sequence is TGCAGCGTTGGAGGGACAGCCCAAGAGACCCAGTACTTC.

This clone was recorded once. V is TRBV18 and J is TRBJ2-1; 13 nucleotides line up with TRBD2. The CDR3 contains 17 residues. Trimming removed 4 bases from V and 2 bases from J; junction bases left unmatched: 5. Germline V CDR1 and CDR2: KGHSH, LQKENI. Here the CDR3 DNA reads TGTGCCAGCTCACTTGGACTAGCGGGAGTAACCTACAATGAGCAGTTCTTC. This codes for CASSLGLAGVTYNEQFF.

V gene TRBV9 combines with J gene TRBJ2-5; 10 nucleotides align to TRBD2. With 2 bases clipped from V and 4 bases from J, the junction kept 8 bases outside the gene matches. The CDR3 is 16 residues long. Germline assignment: CDR1 SGDLS and CDR2 YYNGEE. CDR3 in amino acids: CASSVRGLAGVETQYF. For the CDR3, the DNA is TGTGCCAGCAGCGTCAGGGGGCTAGCGGGAGTAGAGACCCAGTACTTC.

V and J are TRBV29-1 and TRBJ2-5, with D uncertain. Trimming left V 4 bases short and J 5 bases short, with 8 bases between. The CDR3 has 11 residues. CDR1 is SQVTM, CDR2 ANQGSEA, per germline. The CDR3 DNA sequence: TGCAGCGTTGGGCAGTCGGAGACCCAGTACTTC. Protein sequence: CSVGQSETQYF.

The chain joins TRBV5-1 to TRBJ2-7, with 7 bases identical to TRBD2. The CDR3 is 17 residues long. V was clipped by 0 bases and J by 4 bases; unmatched bases: 13. Germline values: CDR1 SGHRS, CDR2 YFSETQ. Written as DNA, the CDR3 is TGCGCCAGCAGCTTGGTCTCAATCGGGGCGGGAGAGTACGAGCAGTACTTC. Its translation: CASSLVSIGAGEYEQYF.

V is TRBV7-9 and J is TRBJ1-2; 8 nucleotides align to TRBD1. Germline values: CDR1 SEHNR, CDR2 FQNEAQ (reference sequence). With V trimmed by 5 bases and J by 0 bases, 5 bases remained unmatched. CDR3 length: 15 amino acids. The CDR3 DNA sequence: TGTGCCAGCAGCATCGGGACAGGAACTAACTATGGCTACACCTTC. It specifies CASSIGTGTNYGYTF.

This sequence joins TRBV28 and TRBJ2-7, with 10 bases aligning to TRBD2. V trimming: 4 bases; J trimming: 2 bases; junction bases outside the gene matches: 8. The CDR3 is 16 amino acids. Per germline, CDR1 MDHEN and CDR2 SYDVKM. This chain's CDR3 is CASSSASSGSTYEQYF. Here the CDR3 DNA reads TGTGCCAGCAGTTCCGCTTCTAGCGGGAGTACCTACGAGCAGTACTTC.

This clone was counted between two and nine times. Other DNA sequences of this sample code for an identical CDR3. The chain carries TRBV29-1 and TRBJ1-1; possible D gene TRBD1, 5 bases. Trimming left V 1 base short and J 0 bases short, with 6 bases between. Germline CDR1 reads SQVTM; CDR2 reads ANQGSEA. CDR3 size: 13 residues. CDR3 in amino acids: CSVEGGMNTEAFF. For the CDR3, the DNA is TGCAGCGTTGAAGGGGGCATGAACACTGAAGCTTTCTTT.